This T cell receptor (beta chain) emerged from a study of cytomegalovirus exposure and HLA in healthy donors. The study ran its PCR with 60 Vbeta and 13 Jbeta primers. The method was immunoSEQ multiplex PCR; TCRdb's version includes in-frame clones alone and lacks a portion of them. The sample lists 120,000 or so clones, roughly 80% seen once, with about 5% in the top ten. The V end was cut by 1 base, the J end by 3 bases, with 10 bases between. This CDR3 has 14 amino acids. Looked up from germline, CDR1 is SGHVS and CDR2 is FQNEAQ. This sequence joins TRBV7-8 and TRBJ2-7, with TRBD1 as a possible D gene (5 bases). This receptor was taken from a man aged 50 or older in good health and CMV-seropositive. Source material: PBMCs. CDR3 in DNA: TGTGCCAGCAGCTTAGAGGGCCAGGGCTACGAGCAGTACTTC. It translates to CASSLEGQGYEQYF.